Following are 26 T cell receptor beta chains from one sample sequenced in a study of blood T cell repertoires in COVID-19. Libraries were prepared by immunoSEQ multiplex PCR; TCRdb keeps only in-frame clonotypes and omits some of them. This sample has approximately 92,000 clones, with about four fifths found just once. Sequencing was performed on peripheral blood. These TCRs come from a man older than 75 with acute or convalescent COVID-19.

The V gene is TRBV5-1, the J gene TRBJ2-5; TRBD2 matches at 8 bases. The ends lost 5 bases at V and 2 bases at J; junction bases unmatched: 8. Germline V gene data show CDR1 as SGHRS and CDR2 as YFSETQ. The CDR3 covers 15 residues. CDR3 residues: CASSGPGGGQETQYF. The DNA for the CDR3 is TGCGCCAGCAGTGGACCCGGGGGGGGGCAAGAGACCCAGTACTTC.

The rearrangement uses TRBV19 and TRBJ1-2; D might be TRBD1 (5 bases). Germline V gene data show CDR1 as LNHDA and CDR2 as SQIVND (reference sequence). The CDR3 consists of 14 residues. The V end was cut by 4 bases, the J end by 4 bases, with 13 bases between. The CDR3 sequence: CASSTPTDFYGYTF. The CDR3 DNA reads TGTGCCAGTAGTACCCCGACAGACTTCTATGGCTACACCTTC.

Only a few counts were recorded for this clone. The V gene is TRBV12-5, the J gene TRBJ1-5; D is undetermined. Germline V gene data show CDR1 as LGHNT and CDR2 as FRNRAP. The CDR3 length is 10 residues. CDR3 region: CRLSRQPQHF. The CDR3 DNA sequence: TGTCGCTTATCCCGGCAGCCCCAGCATTTT. The variable domain in full, completed from reference TRBV12-5 and TRBJ1-5, reads DARVTQTPRHKVTEMGQEVTMRCQPILGHNTVFWYRQTMMQGLELLAYFRNRAPLDDSGMPKDRFSAEMPDATLATLKIQPSEPRDSAVYFCRLSRQPQHFGDGTRLSIL.

The J gene is TRBJ1-2, the V gene TRBV5-1, with 7 bases that match TRBD1. The germline gives CDR1 SGHRS, CDR2 YFSETQ. V lost 4 bases to trimming and J lost 6 bases; unmatched junction nucleotides: 6. CDR3 length equals 13 residues. The CDR3 loop is CASSPGTEDGYTF. The CDR3 DNA sequence: TGCGCCAGCAGCCCGGGGACAGAGGATGGCTACACCTTC.

This chain links TRBV29-1 with TRBJ2-5; 8 bases are a match to TRBD1. Germline V lookup: CDR1 SQVTM, CDR2 ANQGSEA. J lost 5 bases, V lost 2 bases, and 7 bases had no gene match. The CDR3 is 14 amino acids. CDR3 region: CSVEPGGAGETQYF. The CDR3 DNA reads TGCAGCGTTGAACCAGGGGGCGCTGGGGAGACCCAGTACTTC.

The chain combines TRBV15 with TRBJ1-2; TRBD1 is a possible D gene (6 bases). The CDR3 is made up of 16 amino acids. From germline, CDR1 is LNHNV and CDR2 YYDKDF (reference sequence). The V end was cut by 3 bases, the J end by 0 bases, with 14 bases between. CDR3 residues: CATSRVRGPTNYGYTF. CDR3 DNA sequence: TGTGCCACCAGCAGGGTCAGGGGTCCCACTAACTATGGCTACACCTTC.

Concerning this clone itself: Other DNA sequences in the same sample also yield this CDR3. The chain carries TRBV7-2 and TRBJ1-5; 7 bases are a match to TRBD1. This CDR3 has 15 amino acids. The ends lost 3 bases at V and 1 base at J; junction bases unmatched: 3. Per the germline V gene, CDR1 is SGHTA and CDR2 is FQGNSA. The CDR3 sequence is CASSLAGGSNQPQHF. The CDR3 region has the DNA TGTGCCAGCAGCTTGGCAGGGGGGAGCAATCAGCCCCAGCATTTT.

This chain links TRBV5-6 with TRBJ1-1; D ambiguous. The ends were cut back, 2 bases at V and 3 bases at J, with 5 bases in the middle. There are 12 residues in the CDR3. From germline, CDR1 is SGHDT and CDR2 YYEEEE. The chain's CDR3 is CASSFKYTEAFF. In DNA, the CDR3 is TGTGCCAGCAGCTTCAAATACACTGAAGCTTTCTTT.

The rearrangement uses TRBV7-2 and TRBJ2-5; 7 bases align to TRBD1. There are 15 residues in the CDR3. CDR1 SGHTA and CDR2 FQGNSA come from the germline V gene. V gave up 2 bases and J gave up 4 bases; unmatched junction bases: 7. CDR3 sequence reads: CASSLNPGQRETQYF. For the CDR3, the DNA is TGTGCCAGCAGCTTAAACCCGGGACAGCGAGAGACCCAGTACTTC.

This clone was found once. The chain employs TRBV24-1 and TRBJ1-5; 8 bases agree with TRBD1. J gave up 8 bases and V 4 bases, and 6 bases lay outside the gene matches. The CDR3 sequence is 14 residues long. The germline V gene encodes CDR1 KGHDR and CDR2 SFDVKD. CDR3: CATSDSRGLKPQHF. The CDR3 DNA is TGTGCCACCAGTGACTCCAGGGGGCTGAAGCCCCAGCATTTT.

This chain links TRBV5-1 with TRBJ2-3, with D perhaps matching TRBD2 (5 bases). The V end was cut by 3 bases, the J end by 0 bases, with 14 bases between. CDR3 length equals 16 residues. Germline values: CDR1 SGHRS, CDR2 YFSETQ. The CDR3 sequence is CASSSRTGTSTDTQYF. For the CDR3, the DNA is TGCGCCAGCAGCTCCCGGACGGGAACTAGCACAGATACGCAGTATTTT.

This clone was detected only once. The chain employs TRBV11-2 and TRBJ2-7, with 8 bases lining up with TRBD1. The V segment lost 6 bases and the J segment 5 bases; nucleotides outside the gene matches: 9. This CDR3 region has 14 residues. Per germline, CDR1 SGHAT and CDR2 FQNNGV. The CDR3 protein is CASRGQVGGNEQYF. The CDR3 DNA reads TGTGCCAGCAGGGGACAGGTAGGGGGTAACGAGCAGTACTTC.

This chain connects TRBV6-1 to TRBJ1-1; 8 nucleotides match TRBD1. With V trimmed by 0 bases and J by 3 bases, 6 bases remained unmatched. There are 16 residues in the CDR3. Germline V lookup: CDR1 MNHNS, CDR2 SASEGT. This chain's CDR3 is CASSEAMTGAYTEAFF. The CDR3 DNA reads TGTGCCAGCAGTGAAGCGATGACAGGGGCCTACACTGAAGCTTTCTTT.

The chain employs TRBV19 and TRBJ2-1; 7 bases map to TRBD2. From germline, CDR1 is LNHDA and CDR2 SQIVND (reference sequence). This CDR3 region has 14 residues. V lost 5 bases to trimming and J lost 5 bases; unmatched junction nucleotides: 6. The CDR3: CASSRAGANNEQFF. The CDR3, as DNA: TGTGCCAGTAGTCGGGCGGGAGCCAACAATGAGCAGTTCTTC.

The chain carries TRBV7-2 and TRBJ2-4; the match to TRBD2 covers 11 bases. V shed 3 bases, J shed 8 bases, and the junction held 6 bases outside the gene matches. Germline CDR1 SGHTA, CDR2 FQGNSA. The CDR3 length is 15 residues. The CDR3 region has the DNA TGTGCCAGCAGCTTTAGCGGGGGGGCAATAGACATTCAGTACTTC. Translating gives CASSFSGGAIDIQYF.

This chain joins TRBV5-6 and TRBJ1-2, with D possibly TRBD1 on 5 matching bases. The V end was cut by 0 bases, the J end by 0 bases, with 12 bases between. The CDR3 is 16 amino acids. Germline CDR1 and CDR2: SGHDT and YYEEEE. In DNA, the CDR3 is TGTGCCAGCAGCTTGGCCCGGGGGGATACTAACTATGGCTACACCTTC. Protein sequence: CASSLARGDTNYGYTF.

This chain uses TRBV7-9 with TRBJ2-7; 9 nucleotides agree with TRBD1. Germline trimming cut 1 base from V and 2 bases from J; bases unmatched to any gene: 0. The CDR3 is 14 residues long. The germline V gene encodes CDR1 SEHNR and CDR2 FQNEAQ (reference sequence). Written as DNA, the CDR3 is TGTGCCAGCAGCTTAGGACAGGGGGCCTACGAGCAGTACTTC. It is translated as CASSLGQGAYEQYF.

This clone appeared once. V and J are TRBV18 and TRBJ2-7; maybe TRBD1 (6 bases). V lost 0 bases to trimming and J lost 2 bases, with 11 bases between them. Germline V gene lookup returns CDR1 KGHSH and CDR2 LQKENI. The CDR3 sequence is 15 residues long. CDR3 amino acids: CASSPPQGHPYEQYF. CDR3 bases: TGTGCCAGCTCACCACCGCAGGGACACCCCTACGAGCAGTACTTC.

The chain links TRBV7-2 to TRBJ1-5; D remains ambiguous. Between the trimmed V and J ends, which lost 8 bases and 7 bases, there was a span of 18 bases. The CDR3 runs to 14 residues. The germline gives CDR1 SGHTA, CDR2 FQGNSA. The CDR3 coding sequence is TGTGCCAGCGGTTTGGAGGTAGCAGAGCAGCCCCAGCATTTT. Translation gives CASGLEVAEQPQHF.

The chain couples TRBV30 to TRBJ1-1; TRBD1 is a possible D gene (5 bases). This CDR3 contains 11 residues. Germline values: CDR1 GTSNPN, CDR2 SVGIG (reference sequence). V lost 0 bases, J lost 10 bases, and 9 bases lay in between. The CDR3 region has the DNA TGTGCCTGGAGTGTACAGGCGCGAGCTTTCTTT. As protein: CAWSVQARAFF. The full variable domain, completed using reference TRBV30 and TRBJ1-1, is SQTIHQWPATLVQPVGSPLSLECTVEGTSNPNLYWYRQAAGRGLQLLFYSVGIGQISSEVPQNLSASRPQDRQFILSSKKLLLSDSGFYLCAWSVQARAFFGQGTRLTVV.

This chain joins TRBV27 and TRBJ1-5; possibly TRBD1 for D (6 bases). Deletions cut 7 bases from V and 4 bases from J, with 14 bases between. The germline CDR1 and CDR2 sequences are MNHEY and SMNVEV (reference sequence). This CDR3 contains 14 residues. In DNA, the CDR3 is TGTGCCAGCAAGGTAACAGGGTGGAATCAGCCCCAGCATTTT. Encoded protein: CASKVTGWNQPQHF.

The rearrangement joins TRBV21-1 to TRBJ2-7; the D call of TRBD1 is as the table states it, not checked on the DNA. TRBV21-1 is designated a pseudogene. This CDR3 has 16 residues. The CDR3 DNA follows: TGTGCCAGCAGCAAAGTTTCGGACAGGGGGCGATACGAGCAGTACTTC. Translation gives CASSKVSDRGRYEQYF.

The chain uses TRBV30 and TRBJ2-7, with TRBD2 identical over 11 bases. Trimming cost V 1 base and J 4 bases; bases outside gene matches: 9. In germline, CDR1 is GTSNPN, CDR2 SVGIG (reference sequence). CDR3 size: 16 residues. CDR3 in DNA: TGTGCCTGGAGTGGGGTTAGCGGGAGGGCCGGGTACGAGCAGTACTTC. Translating gives CAWSGVSGRAGYEQYF.

The V and J genes are TRBV6-4 and TRBJ1-6, with no clear D. Per the germline V gene, CDR1 is MRHNA and CDR2 is SNTAGT. V was clipped by 0 bases and J by 10 bases, with 7 bases between them. This CDR3 contains 13 residues. CDR3 region: CASSDSSRSPLHF. The DNA of the CDR3 is TGTGCCAGCAGTGACTCGAGTCGGTCACCCCTCCACTTT.

The chain recombines TRBV2 with TRBJ1-4, with TRBD1 matching over 8 bases. Germline V gene data show CDR1 as SNHLY and CDR2 as FYNNEI. This CDR3 contains 16 residues. Trimming cost V 6 bases and J 0 bases; bases outside gene matches: 6. The CDR3 is CASRGQGLATNEKLFF. CDR3 nucleotide sequence: TGTGCCAGCAGAGGACAGGGACTCGCAACTAATGAAAAACTGTTTTTT.

The V gene is TRBV24-1, the J gene TRBJ1-4, with 8 bases that match TRBD1. This CDR3 region has 16 residues. Losses at the gene ends were 4 bases for V and 4 bases for J; bases not matched to a gene: 7. Looked up from germline, CDR1 is KGHDR and CDR2 is SFDVKD. The CDR3 region has the DNA TGTGCCACCAGTGACTCCGGACAGGGATTTAATGAAAAACTGTTTTTT. Its translation is CATSDSGQGFNEKLFF.